This note documents a single TCR beta chain sequence. The same CDR3 also results from other DNA sequences found in this sample. These data come from a study of PD-L1 blockade in urothelial cancer. Study as a whole: Men with urothelial cancer arising in the bladder made up about 85% of the roughly 30 patients. The analyses of blood took place 3 weeks (second dose) and 6 weeks after treatment start. The number of prior chemotherapy regimens per patient was 0 to 3.

The CDR3 extends over 13 amino acids. Germline values: CDR1 SGHNT, CDR2 YYREEE (reference sequence). Deletions cut 4 bases from V and 7 bases from J, with 14 bases between. Profiled with immunoSEQ multiplex PCR; TCRdb holds only in-frame clones, not every one. Seen here are roughly 100,000 clones, over 65% observed once, and the top ten hold around 8.1%. Specified time point: peripheral blood 6 weeks after treatment start. Patients' cancers were locally advanced or metastatic urothelial carcinomas. The source is a man between 65 and 80 years old with urothelial cancer. The source material was PBMCs, sampled around atezolizumab (anti-PD-L1) treatment. The rearrangement links TRBV5-4 to TRBJ1-2; D is perhaps TRBD1 (6 bases). CDR3 sequence reads: CASSPLQGAGYTF. The CDR3 DNA sequence: TGTGCCAGCAGCCCTTTACAGGGAGCTGGCTACACCTTC.